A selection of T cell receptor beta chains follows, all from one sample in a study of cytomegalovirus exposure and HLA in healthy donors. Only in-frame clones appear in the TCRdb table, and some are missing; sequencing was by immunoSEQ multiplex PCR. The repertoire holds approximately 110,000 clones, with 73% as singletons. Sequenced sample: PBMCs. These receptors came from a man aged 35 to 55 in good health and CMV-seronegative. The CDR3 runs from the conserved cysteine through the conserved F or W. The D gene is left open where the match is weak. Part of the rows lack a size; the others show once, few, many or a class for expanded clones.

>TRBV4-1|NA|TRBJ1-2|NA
TGCGCCAGCAGCCAGTTCGGGGGAGTGCAGGGTGGCTACACCTTC
CASSQFGGVQGGYTF
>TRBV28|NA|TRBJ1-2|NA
TGTGCCAGCAGTTTCCCCACCGGGACACTGTATGGCTACCCCTTC
CASSFPTGTLYGYPF
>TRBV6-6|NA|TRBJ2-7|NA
TGTGCCAGCAGTTACTCCTATTCGGGGGTCCCCTACGAGCAGTACTTC
CASSYSYSGVPYEQYF
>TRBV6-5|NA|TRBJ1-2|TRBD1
TGTGCCAGCAGTCCCGCCAGGGGGCGGATCTATGGCTACACCTTC
CASSPARGRIYGYTF
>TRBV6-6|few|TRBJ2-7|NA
TGTGCCAGCAGTTACTCGGGGCGCCGGGAGCAGTACTTC
CASSYSGRREQYF
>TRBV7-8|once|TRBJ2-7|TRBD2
TGTGCCAGCAGCTTACTAGCGGGGGGTGTCGGGACCTACGAGCAGTACTTC
CASSLLAGGVGTYEQYF
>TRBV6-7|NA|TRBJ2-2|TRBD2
TGTGCCAGCACCGGACTAGCGAACACCGGGGAGCTGTTTTTT
CASTGLANTGELFF
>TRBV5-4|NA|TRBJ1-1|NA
TGTGCCAGCAGCTTGCCGGGAAGGAGTGAAGCTTTCTTT
CASSLPGRSEAFF
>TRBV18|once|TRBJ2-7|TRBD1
TGTGCCAGCTTCCGGGACAGGGGTGGCGAGCAGTACTTC
CASFRDRGGEQYF
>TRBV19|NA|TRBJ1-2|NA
TGTGCCAGTTCGGTCGACGGGGGGTTCTATGGCTACACCTTC
CASSVDGGFYGYTF
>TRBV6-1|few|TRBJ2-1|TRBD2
TGTGCCAGCAGTTTGGCTCAGCGGGGGCAGTTCTTC
CASSLAQRGQFF
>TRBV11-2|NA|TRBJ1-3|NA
TGTGCCAGCAGCTCTTTAGTAAACTCTGGAAACACCATATATTTT
CASSSLVNSGNTIYF
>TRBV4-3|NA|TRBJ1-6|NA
TGCGCCAGCAGCCAAGATTACAGGTATTCAAATTCACCCCTCCACTTT
CASSQDYRYSNSPLHF
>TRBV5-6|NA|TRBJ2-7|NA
TGTGCCAGCAGCTCCACCGGGACTCACTACGAGCAGTACTTC
CASSSTGTHYEQYF
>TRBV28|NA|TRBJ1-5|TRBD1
TGTGCCAGCAGTTCCCTGACAGGGGGCCATCAGCCCCAGCATTTT
CASSSLTGGHQPQHF
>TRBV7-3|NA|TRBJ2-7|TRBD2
TGTGCCAGCAGCTCCGCTAGCGGGGCGGACTACGAGCAGTACTTC
CASSSASGADYEQYF
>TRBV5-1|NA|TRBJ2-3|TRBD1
TGCGCCAGCAGATCAGGACAGGTGGTTGATACGCAGTATTTT
CASRSGQVVDTQYF
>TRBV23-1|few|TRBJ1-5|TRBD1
TGCGCCAGCAGTCACCCTGGTCCCCAGGGGGCGAATCAGCCCCAGCATTTT
CASSHPGPQGANQPQHF
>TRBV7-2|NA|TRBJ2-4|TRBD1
TGTGCCAGCAGCTCCTGGGACAGGGAAAACATTCAGTACTTC
CASSSWDRENIQYF
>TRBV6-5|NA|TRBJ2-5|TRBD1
TGTGCCAGCAGTTACTCGATCCGAGACAGGGGAGAGACCCAGTACTTC
CASSYSIRDRGETQYF
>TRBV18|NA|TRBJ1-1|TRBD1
TGTGCCAGCTCACCTACAGGGGGCGGTGAAGCTTTCTTT
CASSPTGGGEAFF
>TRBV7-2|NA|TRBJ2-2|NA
TGTGCCAGCAGCTTTTGGCAGAACACCGGGGAGCTGTTTTTT
CASSFWQNTGELFF
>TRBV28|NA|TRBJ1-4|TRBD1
TGTGCCAGCAGAAAACAGGGGGCGGGGAGTGAAAAACTGTTTTTT
CASRKQGAGSEKLFF
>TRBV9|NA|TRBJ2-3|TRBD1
TGTGCCAGCAGCGCCAGGGGGACGGGCACAGATACGCAGTATTTT
CASSARGTGTDTQYF
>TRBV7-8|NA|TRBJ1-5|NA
TGTGCCAGCAGCTTAGGGGGGGTCAATCAGCCCCAGCATTTT
CASSLGGVNQPQHF
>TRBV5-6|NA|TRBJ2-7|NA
TGTGCCAGCAGCTTGTCCCCGACGGGCGAGCAGTACTTC
CASSLSPTGEQYF
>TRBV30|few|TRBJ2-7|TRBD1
TGTGCCTGGAGCACGGGGACAGGGGTTAACGAGCAGTACTTC
CAWSTGTGVNEQYF
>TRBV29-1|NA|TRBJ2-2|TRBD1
TGCAGCGTCCGGATGACAGGGACCGGGGAGCTGTTTTTT
CSVRMTGTGELFF
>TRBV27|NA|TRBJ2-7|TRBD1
TGTGCCAGCAGTTTATCAGGGGGCCCCCGGTACTTC
CASSLSGGPRYF
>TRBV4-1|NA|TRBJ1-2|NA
TGCGCCAGCAGCCAAGAGGTAGATAACTATGGCTACACCTTC
CASSQEVDNYGYTF
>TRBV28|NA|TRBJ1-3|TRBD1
TGTGCCAGTTCCGAGGGACAGGCAAGAGGAAACACCATATATTTT
CASSEGQARGNTIYF
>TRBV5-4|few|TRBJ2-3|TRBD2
TGTGCCAGCAGTCACGGGACTAGCGGGGGGCACACAGATACGCAGTATTTT
CASSHGTSGGHTDTQYF
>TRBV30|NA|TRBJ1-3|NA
TGTGCCTGGAGTGTGGGAGGGAGGGGGTTCATCTCTGGAAACACCATATATTTT
CAWSVGGRGFISGNTIYF
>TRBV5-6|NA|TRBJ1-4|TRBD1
TGTGCCAGCAGCTTGGACAGGGGGCCTGAAAAACTGTTTTTT
CASSLDRGPEKLFF
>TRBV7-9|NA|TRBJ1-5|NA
TGTGCCAGCAGCAGGCAGGAACGAACGCCCCAGCATTTT
CASSRQERTPQHF
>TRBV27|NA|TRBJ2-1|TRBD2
TGTGCCAGCAGTTTATTAGCGGGGGGGTACAATGAGCAGTTCTTC
CASSLLAGGYNEQFF
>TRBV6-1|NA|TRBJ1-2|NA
TGTGCCAGCAGGCTTAGCGGGGGCAACTATGGCTACACCTTC
CASRLSGGNYGYTF
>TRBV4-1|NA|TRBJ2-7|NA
TGCGCCAGCAGTCTCCGGGAAGCATACGAGCAGTACTTC
CASSLREAYEQYF
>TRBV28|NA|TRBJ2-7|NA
TGTGCCAGCAGTTTTTCGGGGAGCTCCTACGAGCAGTACTTC
CASSFSGSSYEQYF